Below, 17 T cell receptor beta chains from the same sample are listed, as sequenced in a study of blood T cell repertoires in COVID-19. Measured with immunoSEQ multiplex PCR; TCRdb has only the in-frame clones, and not every one. The sample shows fewer than 80,000 clones, about 86% of them seen only once. The sequencing sample was made of peripheral blood. These receptors originate from a man at least 80 years old with COVID-19, enrolled during active disease.

This clone has just a few counts. V is TRBV5-1 and J is TRBJ2-3; 9 nucleotides line up with TRBD2. The CDR3 has 22 residues. After removal of 0 bases from V and 0 bases from J, the junction contained 20 bases not matched to a gene. Germline loops: CDR1 SGHRS, CDR2 YFSETQ. This chain's CDR3 is CASSLGRERGARRLTSTDTQYF. CDR3 nucleotide sequence: TGCGCCAGCAGCTTGGGACGAGAGCGGGGGGCCAGACGCCTGACTAGCACAGATACGCAGTATTTT.

This chain links TRBV19 with TRBJ1-4; 8 positions match TRBD1. Germline values: CDR1 LNHDA, CDR2 SQIVND (reference sequence). This CDR3 is built from 13 residues. With 7 bases clipped from V and 8 bases from J, the junction kept 6 bases outside the gene matches. In nucleotides, the CDR3 is TGTGCCAGTACGGACAGGGCCAGCGAAAAACTGTTTTTT. This sequence encodes CASTDRASEKLFF.

This rearrangement joins TRBV18 to TRBJ1-1; D might be TRBD1 (5 bases). V dropped 1 base and J dropped 6 bases, with 12 bases sitting between them. The CDR3 has 14 amino acids. CDR1 and CDR2 (germline): KGHSH, LQKENI. This chain's CDR3 is CASSPRVGAAEAFF. The CDR3 bases are TGTGCCAGCTCACCACGGGTAGGGGCGGCTGAAGCTTTCTTT.

Comments on this clone: The same CDR3 arises from other DNA sequences in this sample as well. The rearrangement links TRBV18 to TRBJ1-5, with D possibly being TRBD1 (5 bases). This CDR3 contains 15 residues. Germline loops: CDR1 KGHSH, CDR2 LQKENI. Trimming pared 0 bases from V and 0 bases from J, leaving 6 bases between. The CDR3 DNA reads as TGTGCCAGCTCACCACCAGGGGATAGCAATCAGCCCCAGCATTTT. It is translated as CASSPPGDSNQPQHF.

There are a few counts of this clone. The rearrangement joins TRBV11-2 to TRBJ1-6; TRBD1 agrees at 7 bases. Looked up from germline, CDR1 is SGHAT and CDR2 is FQNNGV. The CDR3 runs 15 residues. V trimming: 5 bases; J trimming: 6 bases; junction bases outside the gene matches: 7. CDR3 nucleotide sequence: TGTGCCAGCAGCCGTGACAGGGTCGGTAATTCACCCCTCCACTTT. Its protein product is CASSRDRVGNSPLHF.

The chain employs TRBV5-1 and TRBJ1-4; D is perhaps TRBD1 (6 bases). Trimming removed 5 bases at V and 8 bases at J, with 13 bases between. In germline, CDR1 is SGHRS, CDR2 YFSETQ. This CDR3 has 13 residues. The CDR3 bases are TGCGCCAGCAGGTATGGGACAAAAGAAAAACTGTTTTTT. This codes for CASRYGTKEKLFF.

The chain employs TRBV11-3 and TRBJ2-3, with 9 bases identical to TRBD2. The trim removed 3 bases at V and 5 bases at J, leaving 12 bases unmatched. CDR1 and CDR2 (germline): SGHNT, YENEEA. The CDR3 length is 17 residues. The CDR3: CASSFGGLAGFRDTQYF. The DNA for the CDR3 is TGTGCCAGCAGCTTCGGGGGGCTAGCGGGGTTTAGAGATACGCAGTATTTT.

The V call is TRBV6-1, the J call TRBJ1-6, with 11 bases aligning to TRBD1. J was trimmed by 7 bases and V by 4 bases; bases with no gene match: 6. The CDR3 sequence is 16 residues long. Germline V gene data show CDR1 as MNHNS and CDR2 as SASEGT. The CDR3 protein is CASSGGQGARNSPLHF. As DNA, the CDR3 is TGTGCCAGCAGTGGTGGACAGGGGGCGCGGAATTCACCCCTCCACTTT.

The chain recombines TRBV7-9 with TRBJ1-1; tentatively, D is TRBD1 (5 bases). Trimming took off 6 bases at V and 12 bases at J, with 14 bases between the two ends. The germline V gene encodes CDR1 SEHNR and CDR2 FQNEAQ (reference sequence). The CDR3 contains 11 residues. CDR3 sequence (DNA): TGTGCCAGCAGTTCGGGGGGGAGGCCTTTCTTT. Translating it yields CASSSGGRPFF.

The chain couples TRBV24-1 to TRBJ1-2; 9 bases line up with TRBD1. Trimming at V came to 2 bases and at J to 6 bases, leaving 6 bases not matched to a gene. The germline V gene has CDR1 KGHDR and CDR2 SFDVKD. CDR3 length: 15 residues. CDR3 sequence: CATSDSGQGTNGYTF. CDR3 nucleotides: TGTGCCACCAGTGATTCGGGACAGGGAACAAATGGCTACACCTTC.

This clone was counted a few times. The chain links TRBV14 to TRBJ1-1; 9 bases align to TRBD1. V gave up 1 base and J gave up 1 base; unmatched junction bases: 7. CDR3 length: 17 amino acids. Germline assignment: CDR1 SGHDN and CDR2 FVKESK. This CDR3 reads CASSQGLWDRANTEAFF. The CDR3 DNA follows: TGTGCCAGCAGCCAAGGGCTCTGGGACAGGGCGAACACTGAAGCTTTCTTT.

As DNA, the CDR3 is TGTGCCAGCAGCCAAGAGGGCAGGGGGCAGTATTTT. Its protein product is CASSQEGRGQYF. The chain carries TRBV3-1 (or the pseudogene TRBV3-2) and TRBJ2-3, with a possible D match to TRBD1 (6 bases). Trimming removed 0 bases from V and 11 bases from J, with 9 bases in between. The germline gives CDR1 LGHDT, CDR2 YNNKEL (reference sequence). The CDR3 spans 12 residues.

The count of this clone is one. This sequence joins TRBV27 and TRBJ2-7; 7 nucleotides align to TRBD2. The CDR3 runs to 15 residues. Germline V gene lookup returns CDR1 MNHEY and CDR2 SMNVEV (reference sequence). V lost 5 bases to trimming and J lost 4 bases; unmatched junction nucleotides: 11. CDR3 protein: CASSLRVGGGYEQYF. In DNA, the CDR3 is TGTGCCAGCAGTCTTCGTGTTGGGGGGGGGTACGAGCAGTACTTC.

This chain connects TRBV7-6 to TRBJ2-7, with TRBD1 matching over 8 bases. The V segment lost 2 bases and the J segment 7 bases; nucleotides outside the gene matches: 10. Germline CDR1 reads SGHVS; CDR2 reads FNYEAQ. This CDR3 has 15 amino acids. The CDR3 is CASSLRTGSFKEQYF. The CDR3 DNA is TGTGCCAGCAGCTTAAGGACAGGGTCATTCAAGGAGCAGTACTTC.

The chain combines TRBV12-5 with TRBJ2-2; 12 nucleotides line up with TRBD1. J lost 5 bases, V lost 3 bases, and 7 bases had no gene match. CDR1 and CDR2 from the germline V gene are LGHNT and FRNRAP. The CDR3 loop spans 17 amino acids. The CDR3 loop reads CASGFGTGGAGTGELFF. The CDR3 DNA follows: TGTGCTAGTGGTTTCGGGACAGGGGGCGCGGGGACCGGGGAGCTGTTTTTT.

The chain employs TRBV3-1 (or the pseudogene TRBV3-2) and TRBJ2-2; tentatively, D is TRBD1 (6 bases). CDR1 is LGHDT and CDR2 is YNNKEL in the germline V gene (reference sequence). This CDR3 spans 13 amino acids. The V gene lost 3 bases and the J gene lost 7 bases, with 9 bases spanning the gap. For the CDR3, the DNA is TGTGCCAGCAGCCAGACAGGTCACGGGGAGCTGTTTTTT. Residues: CASSQTGHGELFF.

This sequence joins TRBV2 and TRBJ2-3; weak D call: TRBD2 (5 bases). Germline CDR1 SNHLY, CDR2 FYNNEI. The CDR3 contains 11 residues. V lost 3 bases and J 11 bases, leaving 9 bases between the germline ends. CDR3 in DNA: TGTGCCAGCAGTGACTGGCGGGTGCAGTATTTT. As protein: CASSDWRVQYF.